The source of this T cell receptor (beta chain) is a study of identical twins. One entry per CDR3 protein results from TCRdb running MiXCR on the 5' RACE reads. In the table there are about 470,000 distinct CDR3 sequences, approximately 24% of which are singletons. This CDR3 spans 14 amino acids. Germline values: CDR1 MNHEY, CDR2 SVGEGT. V was pared by 1 base and J by 1 base, with 7 bases between. This clonotype was seen a handful of times. As yet, its antigen is unknown. Whole-study findings and limits: Insertion counts were lower in abundant cord blood beta clonotypes, a trend that memory repertoires did not show.

This sample also appeared in a second study, on T cells expressing NK-cell markers.

The TCR sequence derives from a young woman in good health. The rearrangement links TRBV6-2 or TRBV6-3 to TRBJ1-1; D gene uncertain. The source material was CD4+ T cells sorted from blood. The CDR3: CASSYLNKNTEAFF. The CDR3 DNA sequence: TGTGCCAGCAGTTACTTAAACAAGAACACTGAAGCTTTCTTT.